Shown below are 25 T cell receptor beta chains from a single sample sequenced in a study of blood T cell repertoires in COVID-19. Here immunoSEQ multiplex PCR was the method, and the copy in TCRdb shows in-frame clones only, minus some. Of about 140,000 clones in the sample, roughly 90% were seen once. Sequenced input: peripheral blood. All receptors come from a human donor in a cohort sampled during active COVID-19.

In this sample, this clone turned up once. The genes are TRBV19 and TRBJ2-1; 8 bases align to TRBD2. Germline CDR1 LNHDA, CDR2 SQIVND (reference sequence). The trim removed 5 bases at V and 8 bases at J, leaving 11 bases unmatched. The CDR3 totals 15 residues. DNA of the CDR3: TGTGCCAGTAGTCCCCGGGTGGCGGGGGGCCATGAGCAGTTCTTC. It codes for CASSPRVAGGHEQFF.

The V call is TRBV19, the J call TRBJ2-3; 7 bases fit TRBD2. The CDR3 has 16 amino acids. Germline values: CDR1 LNHDA, CDR2 SQIVND (reference sequence). Unmatched junction bases numbered 8, after V lost 3 bases and J lost 2 bases. The CDR3 nucleotides read TGTGCCAGTAGTATCTCCCCGGGACTACACACAGATACGCAGTATTTT. Its protein product is CASSISPGLHTDTQYF.

V usage is TRBV4-3 and J usage is TRBJ2-1, with TRBD2 matching over 10 bases. J gave up 9 bases and V 0 bases, and 5 bases lay outside the gene matches. The CDR3 has 15 residues. Germline lookup yields CDR1 LGHNA and CDR2 YSLEER. In nucleotides, the CDR3 is TGCGCCAGCAGCCAAGAATTTAGACTAGCGGGTGAGCAGTTCTTC. This codes for CASSQEFRLAGEQFF.

On this clone: The sample contains more than one DNA sequence encoding this CDR3. The chain has TRBV18 and TRBJ2-3, with 10 bases fitting TRBD1. The germline CDR1 and CDR2 sequences are KGHSH and LQKENI. The CDR3 extends over 14 amino acids. V lost 3 bases to trimming and J lost 6 bases; unmatched junction nucleotides: 3. The CDR3, as DNA: TGTGCCAGCTCACCCCGACAGGGGGCCGATACGCAGTATTTT. Encoded protein: CASSPRQGADTQYF.

The J gene is TRBJ1-3, the V gene TRBV2; the D gene is possibly TRBD1 (6 bases). V was pared by 6 bases and J by 8 bases, with 26 bases between. Per the germline V gene, CDR1 is SNHLY and CDR2 is FYNNEI. This CDR3 contains 17 residues. CDR3 DNA sequence: TGTGCCAGCAGCCCCCCCCTATTACAGGGAGCGTCGGACACCATATATTTT. This encodes CASSPPLLQGASDTIYF.

This sequence joins TRBV10-3 and TRBJ2-3; TRBD2 matches at 12 bases. V lost 6 bases, J lost 5 bases, and 9 bases stayed unmatched. The germline V gene has CDR1 ENHRY and CDR2 SYGVKD. The CDR3 extends over 16 amino acids. CDR3 sequence reads: CAIRSGLAGGGDTQYF. As DNA, the CDR3 is TGTGCCATCAGATCAGGGCTAGCGGGGGGGGGAGATACGCAGTATTTT.

This chain connects TRBV2 to TRBJ2-1; 7 bases map to TRBD2. V trimming: 3 bases; J trimming: 6 bases; junction bases outside the gene matches: 11. The CDR3 spans 16 residues. Germline loops: CDR1 SNHLY, CDR2 FYNNEI. CDR3 sequence reads: CASSDTGGYLGNEQFF. The CDR3 DNA is TGTGCCAGCAGTGATACCGGGGGGTACTTGGGCAATGAGCAGTTCTTC.

The chain employs TRBV30 and TRBJ2-3; 10 bases fit TRBD2. V gave up 2 bases and J gave up 4 bases; unmatched junction bases: 0. Germline V lookup: CDR1 GTSNPN, CDR2 SVGIG (reference sequence). The CDR3 spans 13 residues. In nucleotides, the CDR3 is TGTGCCTGGAGTAGCGGGGGGGCAGATACGCAGTATTTT. Protein product: CAWSSGGADTQYF. Full variable domain (missing parts from reference TRBV30 and TRBJ2-3): SQTIHQWPATLVQPVGSPLSLECTVEGTSNPNLYWYRQAAGRGLQLLFYSVGIGQISSEVPQNLSASRPQDRQFILSSKKLLLSDSGFYLCAWSSGGADTQYFGPGTRLTVL.

J is TRBJ2-1 and V is TRBV27, with 10 bases matching TRBD2. The CDR3 is 15 amino acids. Per the germline V gene, CDR1 is MNHEY and CDR2 is SMNVEV (reference sequence). V was clipped by 6 bases and J by 5 bases; unmatched bases: 7. CDR3 residues: CASRPLAGAHNEQFF. The CDR3 DNA sequence: TGTGCCAGCAGACCTCTAGCGGGGGCCCACAATGAGCAGTTCTTC.

The J gene is TRBJ1-4, the V gene TRBV18; tentatively, D is TRBD1 (5 bases). Germline assignment: CDR1 KGHSH and CDR2 LQKENI. V was shortened by 5 bases and J by 2 bases, with 15 bases between the two germline ends. This CDR3 is 16 amino acids long. CDR3 sequence: CASSEYTGHTNEKLFF. The CDR3 DNA is TGTGCCAGCTCAGAATACACAGGCCATACTAATGAAAAACTGTTTTTT. Supplemented by reference TRBV18 and TRBJ1-4, the full variable domain reads NAGVMQNPRHLVRRRGQEARLRCSPMKGHSHVYWYRQLPEEGLKFMVYLQKENIIDESGMPKERFSAEFPKEGPSILRIQQVVRGDSAAYFCASSEYTGHTNEKLFFGSGTQLSVL.

The chain carries TRBV27 and TRBJ2-3; D is uncertain. CDR3 length: 13 amino acids. V was trimmed by 2 bases and J by 4 bases, leaving 7 bases between them. CDR1 and CDR2 from the germline V gene are MNHEY and SMNVEV (reference sequence). The chain's CDR3 is CASSLTTADTQYF. CDR3 DNA: TGTGCCAGCAGTTTAACTACGGCAGATACGCAGTATTTT.

J is TRBJ2-1 and V is TRBV6-4, with 9 bases that match TRBD2. Trimming at V came to 5 bases and at J to 2 bases, leaving 1 base not matched to a gene. Per the germline V gene, CDR1 is MRHNA and CDR2 is SNTAGT. This CDR3 comprises 14 residues. The CDR3 nucleotides read TGTGCCAGCAGTCCTAGCGGGGCCTACAATGAGCAGTTCTTC. This encodes CASSPSGAYNEQFF.

V is TRBV15 and J is TRBJ2-7; 11 bases map to TRBD2. With V trimmed by 0 bases and J by 6 bases, 10 bases remained unmatched. This CDR3 has 17 residues. CDR1 and CDR2 from the germline V gene are LNHNV and YYDKDF (reference sequence). CDR3 DNA sequence: TGTGCCACCAGCAGAGAGGGGTCTTTAGCGGGGGGGCGCGAGCAGTACTTC. This sequence encodes CATSREGSLAGGREQYF.

The gene calls are TRBV12-3 or TRBV12-4 and TRBJ1-2; 8 bases match TRBD1. The CDR3 has 13 amino acids. Trimming removed 6 bases from V and 4 bases from J; junction bases left unmatched: 4. Here the CDR3 reads CASSPGQVYGYTF. As DNA, the CDR3 is TGTGCCAGCAGCCCGGGACAGGTCTATGGCTACACCTTC.

This clone was detected only once. The chain combines TRBV9 with TRBJ2-2; tentatively, D is TRBD2 (5 bases). The CDR3 sequence is 15 residues long. In germline, CDR1 is SGDLS, CDR2 YYNGEE. Trimming left V 4 bases short and J 7 bases short, with 17 bases between. The CDR3 DNA reads as TGTGCCAGCAGCCCCTGGGGAGAAGCCAGCGGGGAGCTGTTTTTT. It specifies CASSPWGEASGELFF.

The chain couples TRBV12-3 or TRBV12-4 to TRBJ1-1; D is possibly TRBD1 (5 bases). V was trimmed by 5 bases and J by 3 bases, leaving 10 bases between them. The CDR3 totals 13 residues. The CDR3 DNA follows: TGTGCCAGCAGTAGTCAGGGCCACACTGAAGCTTTCTTT. Residues: CASSSQGHTEAFF.

The J gene is TRBJ1-2, the V gene TRBV2; 7 bases map to TRBD1. This CDR3 spans 13 amino acids. The V gene end was trimmed by 3 bases and the J gene end by 4 bases; junction bases not matched to a gene: 2. Germline V gene lookup returns CDR1 SNHLY and CDR2 FYNNEI. The CDR3, as DNA: TGTGCCAGCAGTGAGGGACAGCTCTATGGCTACACCTTC. Residues: CASSEGQLYGYTF.

The chain couples TRBV9 to TRBJ1-3; no definite D call. V lost 0 bases to trimming and J lost 4 bases, with 14 bases between them. The CDR3 contains 16 residues. CDR1 SGDLS and CDR2 YYNGEE come from the germline V gene. The CDR3 protein is CASSVEPGSSGNTIYF. DNA of the CDR3: TGTGCCAGCAGCGTAGAACCGGGGTCGTCCGGAAACACCATATATTTT.

V and J are TRBV2 and TRBJ2-1; the match to TRBD2 covers 7 bases. Germline CDR1 and CDR2: SNHLY and FYNNEI. The V gene end was trimmed by 6 bases and the J gene end by 5 bases; junction bases not matched to a gene: 13. The CDR3 is made up of 16 amino acids. The CDR3 DNA reads as TGTGCCAGCAGGGACATCCGTGCGGGGGACGACAATGAGCAGTTCTTC. It codes for CASRDIRAGDDNEQFF.

This sequence joins TRBV29-1 and TRBJ1-6; 11 bases align to TRBD1. The J segment lost 8 bases and the V segment lost 6 bases, leaving 9 bases of the junction unmatched. The CDR3 has 15 amino acids. Looked up from germline, CDR1 is SQVTM and CDR2 is ANQGSEA. The CDR3 nucleotides are TGCAGCGTAGGGACAGGGGGATATAGGGATTCACCCCTCCACTTT. This sequence encodes CSVGTGGYRDSPLHF.

The chain's CDR3 is CASSLSGTAAYEQYF. The CDR3 DNA follows: TGTGCCAGCTCACTTTCCGGGACAGCCGCCTACGAGCAGTACTTC. The genes are TRBV18 and TRBJ2-7; TRBD1 agrees at 7 bases. With V trimmed by 4 bases and J by 2 bases, 8 bases remained unmatched. This CDR3 comprises 15 residues. Germline V gene data show CDR1 as KGHSH and CDR2 as LQKENI.

The CDR3: CASSYLYSVNEQFF. The CDR3 nucleotides are TGTGCCAGCAGTTACTTATATAGTGTAAATGAGCAGTTCTTC. V gene TRBV6-2 or TRBV6-3 combines with J gene TRBJ2-1, with no clear D. The CDR3 extends over 14 amino acids. V gave up 1 base and J gave up 7 bases, with 11 bases separating them. Germline V gene data show CDR1 as MNHEY and CDR2 as SVGEGT.

V is TRBV5-5 and J is TRBJ1-5; D possibly corresponds to TRBD1 (6 bases). The V gene's germline CDR1 is SGHKS and CDR2 YYEKEE (reference sequence). The ends were cut back, 3 bases at V and 6 bases at J, with 19 bases in the middle. This CDR3 is built from 16 residues. For the CDR3, the DNA is TGTGCCAGCAGCTCTAAGGCAGGGGAAGGGACTCAGCCCCAGCATTTT. This gives the protein CASSSKAGEGTQPQHF.

The chain uses TRBV3-1 (or the pseudogene TRBV3-2) and TRBJ2-7, with D hard to call. The length of the CDR3 is 12 residues. Germline V gene sequence: CDR1 LGHDT, CDR2 YNNKEL (reference sequence). V was cut by 1 base and J by 6 bases, with 7 bases left in between. CDR3 DNA: TGTGCCAGCAGCCAAGTTTTCGGCGAGCAGTACTTC. Encoded protein: CASSQVFGEQYF.

V is TRBV11-3 and J is TRBJ2-1; weak D call: TRBD1 (6 bases). V was pared by 3 bases and J by 5 bases, with 17 bases between. Germline assignment: CDR1 SGHNT and CDR2 YENEEA. This CDR3 contains 16 residues. The CDR3 sequence: CASSLGSGGQNNEQFF. Here the CDR3 DNA reads TGTGCCAGCAGCTTGGGATCTGGGGGACAAAACAATGAGCAGTTCTTC.